This note documents a single TCR beta chain sequence. These data belong to a study of blood T cell repertoires in COVID-19. The wider study: COVID-19 samples, acute and convalescent, were from the United States, Italy and Spain. T cells, B-cell-depleted T cells, or PBMCs supplied cDNA or gDNA.

Sequencing used immunoSEQ multiplex PCR; TCRdb keeps in-frame clones, though not all of them. The data show just over 300,000 clones, around 92% seen once. In germline, CDR1 is LNHNV, CDR2 YYDKDF (reference sequence). J gave up 6 bases and V 0 bases, and 8 bases lay outside the gene matches. This CDR3 contains 17 residues. While infection was still active, Seattle patients were enrolled and then followed longitudinally. This receptor was obtained from a woman aged 25 to 45 with COVID-19, enrolled during active disease. J is TRBJ1-5 and V is TRBV15, with 10 bases fitting TRBD1. Material: peripheral blood. In nucleotides, the CDR3 is TGTGCCACCAGCAGAGACCCCCGGGACAGGGGAAGTCAGCCCCAGCATTTT. It is translated as CATSRDPRDRGSQPQHF.